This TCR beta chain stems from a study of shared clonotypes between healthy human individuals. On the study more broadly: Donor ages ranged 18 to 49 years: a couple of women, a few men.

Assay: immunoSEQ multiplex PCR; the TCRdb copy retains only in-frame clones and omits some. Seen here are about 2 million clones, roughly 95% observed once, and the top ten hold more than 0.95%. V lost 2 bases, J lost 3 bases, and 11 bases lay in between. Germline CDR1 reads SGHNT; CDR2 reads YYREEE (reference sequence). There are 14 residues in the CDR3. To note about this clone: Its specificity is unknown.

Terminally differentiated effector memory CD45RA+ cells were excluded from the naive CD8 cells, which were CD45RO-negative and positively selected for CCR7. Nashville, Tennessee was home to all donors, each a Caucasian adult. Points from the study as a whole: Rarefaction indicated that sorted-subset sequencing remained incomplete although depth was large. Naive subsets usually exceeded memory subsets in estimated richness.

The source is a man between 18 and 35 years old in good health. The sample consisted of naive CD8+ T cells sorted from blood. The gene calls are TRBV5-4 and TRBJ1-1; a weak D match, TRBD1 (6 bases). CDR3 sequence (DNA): TGTGCCAGCAGCTTAGGAGGGGGTTACACTGAAGCTTTCTTT. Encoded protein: CASSLGGGYTEAFF.